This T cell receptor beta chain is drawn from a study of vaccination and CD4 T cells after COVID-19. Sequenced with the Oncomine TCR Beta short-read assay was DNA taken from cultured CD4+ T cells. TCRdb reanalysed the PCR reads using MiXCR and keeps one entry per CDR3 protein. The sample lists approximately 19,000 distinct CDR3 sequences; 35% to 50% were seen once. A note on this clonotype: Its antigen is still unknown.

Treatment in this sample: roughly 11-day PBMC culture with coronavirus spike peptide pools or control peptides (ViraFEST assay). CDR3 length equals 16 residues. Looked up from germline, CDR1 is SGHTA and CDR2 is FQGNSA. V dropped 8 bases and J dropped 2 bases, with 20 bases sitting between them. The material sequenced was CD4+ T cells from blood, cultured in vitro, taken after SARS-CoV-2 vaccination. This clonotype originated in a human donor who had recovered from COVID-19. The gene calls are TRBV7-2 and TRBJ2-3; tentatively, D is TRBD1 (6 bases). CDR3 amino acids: CASSLEWGPATDTQYF. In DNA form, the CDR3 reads TGTGCCAGCTCCCTGGAGTGGGGGCCTGCCACAGATACGCAGTATTTT.